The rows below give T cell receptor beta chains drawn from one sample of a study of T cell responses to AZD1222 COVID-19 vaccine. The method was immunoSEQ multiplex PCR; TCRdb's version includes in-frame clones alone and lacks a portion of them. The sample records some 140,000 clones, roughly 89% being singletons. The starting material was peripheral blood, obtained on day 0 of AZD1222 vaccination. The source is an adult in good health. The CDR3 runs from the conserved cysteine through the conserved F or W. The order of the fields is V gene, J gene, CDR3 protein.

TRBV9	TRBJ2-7	CASSAGQAHYEQYF
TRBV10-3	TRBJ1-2	CAIRGRGYTF
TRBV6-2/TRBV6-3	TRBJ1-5	CASSWADRAEGQPQHF
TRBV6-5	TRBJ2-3	CASRAVGTDTQYF
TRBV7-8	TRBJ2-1	CASSLGLGLEVGNEQFF
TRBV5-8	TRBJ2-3	CASSLGNRDVATQYF
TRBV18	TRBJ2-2	CASSPKGGYTGELFF
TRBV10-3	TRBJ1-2	CAIGGDTTNYGYTF
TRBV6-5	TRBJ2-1	CASNRKDHNEQFF
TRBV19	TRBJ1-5	CASNFIKRNQPQHF
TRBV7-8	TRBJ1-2	CASSPIQGESYGYTF
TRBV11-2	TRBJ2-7	CASSLVLAYEQYF
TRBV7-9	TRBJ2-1	CASSLGGTGNEQFF
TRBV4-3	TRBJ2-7	CASSQDQGFGEQYF